This TCR beta chain was obtained from a study of blood T cells in healthy people across ages. The table lists this clonotype with a few counts. A second PCR of roughly 7 to 11 cycles used a sample-barcoded 5' primer and a J-beta primer mix. TCRdb recomputed calls from the 5' RACE reads with MiXCR, one row per CDR3 protein. The sample carries hundreds of thousands of distinct CDR3 sequences, under 30% recorded once. With 4 bases removed from V and 2 bases from J, the gap between germline ends came to 12 bases. The CDR3 covers 14 residues. Per germline, CDR1 MNHEY and CDR2 SMNVEV (reference sequence). These data were also filed under a second study, of T cells of mothers and their children.

The chain carries TRBV27 and TRBJ2-7; D is perhaps TRBD2 (6 bases). The receptor was isolated from a boy aged 10-17 years in good health. The specimen sequenced was blood. CDR3 coding DNA: TGTGCCAGCAGTTGGGGGGTCCCTACCTACGAGCAGTACTTC. This translates into CASSWGVPTYEQYF.